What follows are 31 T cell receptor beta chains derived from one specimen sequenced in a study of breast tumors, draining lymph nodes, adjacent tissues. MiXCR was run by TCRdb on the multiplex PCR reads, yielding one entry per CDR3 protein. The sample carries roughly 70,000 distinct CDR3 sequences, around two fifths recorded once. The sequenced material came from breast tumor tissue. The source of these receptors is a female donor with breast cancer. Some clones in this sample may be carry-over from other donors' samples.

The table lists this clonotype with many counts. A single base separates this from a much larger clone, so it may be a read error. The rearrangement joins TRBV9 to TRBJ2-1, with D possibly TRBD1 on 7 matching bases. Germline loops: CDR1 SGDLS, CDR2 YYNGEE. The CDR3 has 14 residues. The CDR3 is CASSDVTGRNEQSF. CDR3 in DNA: TGTGCCAGCAGTGATGTGACAGGGAGGAATGAGCAGTCCTTC.

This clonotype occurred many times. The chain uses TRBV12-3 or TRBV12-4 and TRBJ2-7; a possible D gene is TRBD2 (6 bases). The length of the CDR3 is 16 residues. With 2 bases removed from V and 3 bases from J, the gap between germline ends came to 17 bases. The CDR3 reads CASSLPNSGGVYEQYF. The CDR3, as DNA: TGTGCCAGCAGTTTACCCAATAGCGGAGGGGTCTACGAGCAGTACTTC.

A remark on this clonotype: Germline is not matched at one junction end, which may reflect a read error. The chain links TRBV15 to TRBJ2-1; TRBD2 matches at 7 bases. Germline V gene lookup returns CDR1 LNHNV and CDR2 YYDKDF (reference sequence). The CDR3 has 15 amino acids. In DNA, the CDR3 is TGTGCCACCAGCTTGGATGGCGGGGGAGGAAATGAGCAGTCCTTC. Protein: CATSLDGGGGNEQSF.

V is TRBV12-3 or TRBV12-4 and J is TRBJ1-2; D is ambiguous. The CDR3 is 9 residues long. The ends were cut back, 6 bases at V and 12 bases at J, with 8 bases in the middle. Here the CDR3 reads CASSPWNTF. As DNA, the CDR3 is TGTGCCAGCAGCCCTTGGAACACCTTC.

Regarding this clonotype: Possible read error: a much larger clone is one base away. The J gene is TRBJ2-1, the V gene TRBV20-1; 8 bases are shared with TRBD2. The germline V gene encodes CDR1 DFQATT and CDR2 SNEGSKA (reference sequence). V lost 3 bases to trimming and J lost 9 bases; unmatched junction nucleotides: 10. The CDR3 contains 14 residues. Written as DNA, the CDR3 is TGCAGTGCTAGGCTCGGCGGGAGGCACACTGAGCAGTTCTTC. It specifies CSARLGGRHTEQFF.

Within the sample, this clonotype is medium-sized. CDR3 sequence reads: CASRGSNNSPLHF. Written as DNA, the CDR3 is TGTGCCAGCAGAGGAAGTAATAATTCACCCCTCCACTTT. The chain carries TRBV6-6 and TRBJ1-6; D is undetermined. V was cut by 6 bases and J by 5 bases, with 8 bases left in between. Germline V gene data show CDR1 as MNHNY and CDR2 as SVGAGI (reference sequence). The length of the CDR3 is 13 residues.

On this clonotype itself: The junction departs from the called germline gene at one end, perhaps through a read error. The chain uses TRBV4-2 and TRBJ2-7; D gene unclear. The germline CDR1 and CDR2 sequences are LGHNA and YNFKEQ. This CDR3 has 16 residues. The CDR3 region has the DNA TGTGTCAGCAGCCAAGACCCGGGCGGCACATCCTACGAGCAGTACTTC. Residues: CVSSQDPGGTSYEQYF.

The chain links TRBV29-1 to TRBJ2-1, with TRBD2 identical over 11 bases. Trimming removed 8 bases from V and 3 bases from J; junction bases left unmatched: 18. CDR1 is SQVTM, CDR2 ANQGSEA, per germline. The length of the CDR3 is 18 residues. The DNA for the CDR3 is TGCAGCAGCCCGCGTACCCCCCCGACTAGCGGGATCTACAATGAGCAGTTCTTC. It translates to CSSPRTPPTSGIYNEQFF.

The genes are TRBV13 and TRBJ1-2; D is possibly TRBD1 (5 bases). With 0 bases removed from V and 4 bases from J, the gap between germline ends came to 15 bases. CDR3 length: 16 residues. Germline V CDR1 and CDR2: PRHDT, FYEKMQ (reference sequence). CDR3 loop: CASSLGTDQGAYGYTF. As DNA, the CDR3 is TGTGCCAGCAGCTTAGGGACAGATCAAGGGGCCTATGGCTACACCTTC.

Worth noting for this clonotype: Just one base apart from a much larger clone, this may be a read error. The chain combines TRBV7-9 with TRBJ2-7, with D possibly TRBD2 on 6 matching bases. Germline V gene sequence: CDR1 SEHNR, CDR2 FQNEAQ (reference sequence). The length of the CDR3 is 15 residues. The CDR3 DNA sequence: TGTGCCAGCAGCCCCCGGGGAGGTCCCTCCTACGAGCAGCACTTC. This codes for CASSPRGGPSYEQHF.

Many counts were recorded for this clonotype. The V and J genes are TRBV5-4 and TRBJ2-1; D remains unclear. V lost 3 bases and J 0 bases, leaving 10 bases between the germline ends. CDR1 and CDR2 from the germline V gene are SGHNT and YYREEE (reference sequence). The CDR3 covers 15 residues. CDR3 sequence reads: CASSSEVTSYNEQFF. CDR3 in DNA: TGTGCCAGCAGCTCAGAGGTTACCTCCTACAATGAGCAGTTCTTC.

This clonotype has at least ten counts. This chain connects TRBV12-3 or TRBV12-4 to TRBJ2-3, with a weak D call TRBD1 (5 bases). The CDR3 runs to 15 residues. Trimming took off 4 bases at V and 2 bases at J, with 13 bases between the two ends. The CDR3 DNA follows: TGTGCCAGCAGTTCACGGATGGGGCCCACAGATACGCAGTATTTT. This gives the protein CASSSRMGPTDTQYF.

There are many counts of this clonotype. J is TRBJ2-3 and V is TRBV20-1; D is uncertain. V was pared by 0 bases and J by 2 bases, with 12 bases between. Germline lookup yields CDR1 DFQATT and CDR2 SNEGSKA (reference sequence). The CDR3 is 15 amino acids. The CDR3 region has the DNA TGCAGTGCTAGAGATCCGGGTAGCCCCACAGATACGCAGTATTTT. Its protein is CSARDPGSPTDTQYF.

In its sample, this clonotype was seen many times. Written as DNA, the CDR3 is TGTGCCAGCAGCCCCGGGAGGAACACCGGGGAGCTGTTTTTT. Translating gives CASSPGRNTGELFF. The chain recombines TRBV5-4 with TRBJ2-2, with a tentative D call TRBD2 (6 bases). The CDR3 spans 14 residues. The V gene lost 4 bases and the J gene lost 1 base, with 8 bases spanning the gap. Looked up from germline, CDR1 is SGHNT and CDR2 is YYREEE (reference sequence).

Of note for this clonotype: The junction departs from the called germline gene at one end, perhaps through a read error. CDR3 coding DNA: TGCACCAGCAGCTTCGGGGGGAACACTGAAGCTTTCTTT. The encoded protein is CTSSFGGNTEAFF. This chain links TRBV5-1 with TRBJ1-1; perhaps TRBD1 as D (5 bases). Per the germline V gene, CDR1 is SGHRS and CDR2 is YFSETQ. This CDR3 has 13 residues.

The CDR3 DNA reads as TGTGCCAGCAGTGAGAGGGCAGGGGAGACCCAGTACTTC. Residues: CASSERAGETQYF. The rearrangement links TRBV2 to TRBJ2-5; either TRBD1 or TRBD2 may fit D (5 bases each). The ends were cut back, 3 bases at V and 5 bases at J, with 10 bases in the middle. In germline, CDR1 is SNHLY, CDR2 FYNNEI. The CDR3 has 13 residues.

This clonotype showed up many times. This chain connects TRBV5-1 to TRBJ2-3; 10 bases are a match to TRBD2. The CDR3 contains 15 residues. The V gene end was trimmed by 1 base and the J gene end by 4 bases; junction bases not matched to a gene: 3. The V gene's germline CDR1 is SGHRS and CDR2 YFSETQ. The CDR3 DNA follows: TGCGCCAGCAGCTTGTCGGGACTAGCGCCAGATACGCAGTATTTT. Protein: CASSLSGLAPDTQYF. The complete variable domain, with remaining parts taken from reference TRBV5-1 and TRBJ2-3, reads KAGVTQTPRYLIKTRGQQVTLSCSPISGHRSVSWYQQTPGQGLQFLFEYFSETQRNKGNFPGRFSGRQFSNSRSEMNVSTLELGDSALYLCASSLSGLAPDTQYFGPGTRLTVL.

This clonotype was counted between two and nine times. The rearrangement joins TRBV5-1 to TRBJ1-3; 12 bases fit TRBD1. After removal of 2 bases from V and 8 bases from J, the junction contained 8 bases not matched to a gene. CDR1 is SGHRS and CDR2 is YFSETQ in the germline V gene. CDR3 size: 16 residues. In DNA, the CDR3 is TGCGCCAGCAGCTTAACCGGGACAGGGGGCGGCTACACCATATATTTT. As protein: CASSLTGTGGGYTIYF. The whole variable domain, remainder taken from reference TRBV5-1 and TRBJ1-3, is KAGVTQTPRYLIKTRGQQVTLSCSPISGHRSVSWYQQTPGQGLQFLFEYFSETQRNKGNFPGRFSGRQFSNSRSEMNVSTLELGDSALYLCASSLTGTGGGYTIYFGEGSWLTVV.

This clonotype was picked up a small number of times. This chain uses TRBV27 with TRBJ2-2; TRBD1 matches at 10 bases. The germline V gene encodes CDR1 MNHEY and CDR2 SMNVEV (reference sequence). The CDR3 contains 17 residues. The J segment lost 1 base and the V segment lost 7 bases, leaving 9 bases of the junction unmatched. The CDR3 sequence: CASNPRRDRGNTGELFF. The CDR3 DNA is TGTGCCAGCAACCCACGCCGGGACAGGGGGAACACCGGGGAGCTGTTTTTT.

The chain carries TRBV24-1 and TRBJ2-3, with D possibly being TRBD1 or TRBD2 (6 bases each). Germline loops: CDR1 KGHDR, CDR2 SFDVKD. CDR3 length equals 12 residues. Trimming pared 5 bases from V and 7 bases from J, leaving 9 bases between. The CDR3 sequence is CATSGGGNTQYF. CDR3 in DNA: TGTGCCACCAGTGGAGGGGGGAATACGCAGTATTTT.

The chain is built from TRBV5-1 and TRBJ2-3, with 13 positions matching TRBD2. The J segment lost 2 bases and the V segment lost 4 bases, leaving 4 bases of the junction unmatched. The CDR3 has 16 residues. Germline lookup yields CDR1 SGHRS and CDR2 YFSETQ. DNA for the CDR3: TGCGCCAGCAGCCTGACTAGCGGGGGGAACACAGATACGCAGTATTTT. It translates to CASSLTSGGNTDTQYF.

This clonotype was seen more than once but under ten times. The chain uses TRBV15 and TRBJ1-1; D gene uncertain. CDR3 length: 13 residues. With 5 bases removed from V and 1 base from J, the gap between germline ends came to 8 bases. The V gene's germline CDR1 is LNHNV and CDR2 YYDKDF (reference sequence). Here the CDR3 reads CATSLDGNTEAFF. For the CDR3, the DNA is TGTGCCACCAGCCTAGACGGGAACACTGAAGCTTTCTTT.

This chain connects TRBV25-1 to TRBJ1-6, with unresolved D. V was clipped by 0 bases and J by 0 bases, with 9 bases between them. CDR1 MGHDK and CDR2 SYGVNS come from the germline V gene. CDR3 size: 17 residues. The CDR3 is CASSEYEASSYNSPLHF. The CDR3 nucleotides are TGTGCCAGCAGTGAATATGAGGCGAGCTCCTATAATTCACCCCTCCACTTT.

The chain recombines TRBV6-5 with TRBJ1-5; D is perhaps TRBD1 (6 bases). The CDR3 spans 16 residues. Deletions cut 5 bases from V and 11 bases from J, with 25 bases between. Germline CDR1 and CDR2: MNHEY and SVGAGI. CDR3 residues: CASSPTGGGAAETQHF. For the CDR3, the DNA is TGTGCCAGCAGTCCCACGGGTGGGGGGGCTGCAGAGACCCAGCATTTT.

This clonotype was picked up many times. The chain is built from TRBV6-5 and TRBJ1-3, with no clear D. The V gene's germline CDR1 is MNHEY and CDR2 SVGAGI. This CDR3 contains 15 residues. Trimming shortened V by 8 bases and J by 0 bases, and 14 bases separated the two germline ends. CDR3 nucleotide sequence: TGTGCCAGCGGTCTTGACGTGCACTCTGGAAACACCATATATTTT. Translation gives CASGLDVHSGNTIYF.

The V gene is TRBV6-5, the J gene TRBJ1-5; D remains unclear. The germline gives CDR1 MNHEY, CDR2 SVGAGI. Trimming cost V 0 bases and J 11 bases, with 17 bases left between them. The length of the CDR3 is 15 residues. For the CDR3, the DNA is TGTGCCAGCAGTTACTCGAGCCCTAGGCAAGAGACCCAGCATTTT. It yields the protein CASSYSSPRQETQHF.

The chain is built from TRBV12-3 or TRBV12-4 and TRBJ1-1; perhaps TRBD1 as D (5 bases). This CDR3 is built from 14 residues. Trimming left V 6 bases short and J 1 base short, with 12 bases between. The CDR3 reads CASSPGTENTEAFF. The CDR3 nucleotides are TGTGCCAGCAGCCCCGGGACGGAGAACACTGAAGCTTTCTTT.

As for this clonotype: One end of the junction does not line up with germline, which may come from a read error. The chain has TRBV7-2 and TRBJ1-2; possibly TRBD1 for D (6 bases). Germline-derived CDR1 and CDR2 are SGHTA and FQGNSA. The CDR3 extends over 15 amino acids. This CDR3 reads CASSLAGGGHYGYPF. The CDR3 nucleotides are TGTGCCAGCAGCCTAGCGGGAGGGGGGCACTATGGCTACCCCTTC.

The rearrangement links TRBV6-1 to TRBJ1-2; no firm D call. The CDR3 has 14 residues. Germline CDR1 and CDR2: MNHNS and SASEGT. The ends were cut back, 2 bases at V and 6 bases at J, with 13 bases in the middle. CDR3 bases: TGTGCCAGCAGTGAAAGGGCAGGAATGAATGGCTACACCTTC. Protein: CASSERAGMNGYTF.

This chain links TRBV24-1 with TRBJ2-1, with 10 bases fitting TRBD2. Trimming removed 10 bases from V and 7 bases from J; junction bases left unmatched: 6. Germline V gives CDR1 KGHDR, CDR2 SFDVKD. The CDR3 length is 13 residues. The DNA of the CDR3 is TGTGCCACTCAAAGCGGGGGGGTTAATGAGCAGTTCTTC. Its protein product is CATQSGGVNEQFF.

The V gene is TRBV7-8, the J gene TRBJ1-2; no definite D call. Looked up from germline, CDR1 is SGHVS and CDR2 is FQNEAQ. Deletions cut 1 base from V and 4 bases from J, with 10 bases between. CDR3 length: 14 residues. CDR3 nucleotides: TGTGCCAGCAGCTTAGGGGGTCCGGGCTATGGCTACACCTTC. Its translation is CASSLGGPGYGYTF.